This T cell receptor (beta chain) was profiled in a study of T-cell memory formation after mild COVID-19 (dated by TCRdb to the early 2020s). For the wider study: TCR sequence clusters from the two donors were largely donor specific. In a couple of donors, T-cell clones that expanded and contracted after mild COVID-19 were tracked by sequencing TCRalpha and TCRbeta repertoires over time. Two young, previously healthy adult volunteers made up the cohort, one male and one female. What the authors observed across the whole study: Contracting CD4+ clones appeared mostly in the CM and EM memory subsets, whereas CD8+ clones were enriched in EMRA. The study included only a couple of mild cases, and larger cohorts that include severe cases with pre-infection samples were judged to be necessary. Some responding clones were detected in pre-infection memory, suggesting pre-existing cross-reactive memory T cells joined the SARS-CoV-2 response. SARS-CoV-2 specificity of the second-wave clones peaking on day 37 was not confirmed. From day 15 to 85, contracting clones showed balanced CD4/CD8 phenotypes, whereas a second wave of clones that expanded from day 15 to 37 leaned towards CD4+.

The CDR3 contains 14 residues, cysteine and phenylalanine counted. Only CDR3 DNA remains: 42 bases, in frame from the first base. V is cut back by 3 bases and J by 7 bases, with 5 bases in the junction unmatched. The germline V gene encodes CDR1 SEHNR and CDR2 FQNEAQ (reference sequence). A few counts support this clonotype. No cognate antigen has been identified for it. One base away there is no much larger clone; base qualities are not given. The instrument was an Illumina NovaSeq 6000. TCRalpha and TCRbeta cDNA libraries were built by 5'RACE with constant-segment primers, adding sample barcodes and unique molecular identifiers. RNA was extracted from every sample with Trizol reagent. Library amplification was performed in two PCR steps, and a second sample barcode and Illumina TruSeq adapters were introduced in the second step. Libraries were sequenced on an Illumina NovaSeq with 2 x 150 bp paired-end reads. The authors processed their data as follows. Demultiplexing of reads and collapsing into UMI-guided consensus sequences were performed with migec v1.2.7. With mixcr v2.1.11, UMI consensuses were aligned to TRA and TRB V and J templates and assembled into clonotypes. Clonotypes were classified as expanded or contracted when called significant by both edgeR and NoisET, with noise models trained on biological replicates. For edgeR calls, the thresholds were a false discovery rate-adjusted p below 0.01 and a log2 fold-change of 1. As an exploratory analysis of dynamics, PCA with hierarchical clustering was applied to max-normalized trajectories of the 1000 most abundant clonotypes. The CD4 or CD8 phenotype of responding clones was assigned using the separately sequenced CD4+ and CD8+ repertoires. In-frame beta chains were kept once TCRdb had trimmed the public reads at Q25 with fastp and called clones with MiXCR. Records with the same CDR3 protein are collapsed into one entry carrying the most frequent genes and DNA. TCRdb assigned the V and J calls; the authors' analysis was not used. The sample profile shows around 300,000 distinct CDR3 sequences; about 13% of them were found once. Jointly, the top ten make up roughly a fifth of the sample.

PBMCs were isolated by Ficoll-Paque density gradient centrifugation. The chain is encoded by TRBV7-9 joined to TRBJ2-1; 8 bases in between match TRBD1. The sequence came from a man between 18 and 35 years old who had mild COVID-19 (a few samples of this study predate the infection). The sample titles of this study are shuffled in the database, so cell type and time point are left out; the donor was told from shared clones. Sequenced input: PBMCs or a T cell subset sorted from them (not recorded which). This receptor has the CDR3 CASSFGQGLNEQFF. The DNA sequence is TGTGCCAGCAGCTTCGGACAGGGCCTAAATGAGCAGTTCTTC.